The rows below give T cell receptor beta chains drawn from one sample of a study of T cell changes during pregnancy in multiple sclerosis. The table came from immunoSEQ multiplex PCR; TCRdb's copy has only in-frame clones and leaves some out. The sample includes approximately 82,000 clones, 75% to 95% of them seen just once. The specimen comprised CD4+ T cells from peripheral blood mononuclear cells, sampled in the second trimester of pregnancy. These receptor sequences come from a female donor with multiple sclerosis, enrolled in a pregnancy study. CDR3s include the opening cysteine and the closing phenylalanine or tryptophan. Not every row has a clone size; where given, it reads once, few, many or a size class.

clone_size | cdr3_length | j_call | v_call | cdr3_aa
once | 15 | TRBJ1-1 | TRBV9 | CASSVGTFVNTEAFF
NA | 14 | TRBJ2-3 | TRBV25-1 | CASSEPGVEPTQYF
NA | 16 | TRBJ2-7 | TRBV10-1 | CASRRLAGGSFDEQYF
NA | 13 | TRBJ2-7 | TRBV6-1 | CASSQASLYEQYF
NA | 14 | TRBJ2-7 | TRBV7-2 | CASSSSLAEYEQYF
few | 15 | TRBJ2-7 | TRBV27 | CASRFRGAPGGEQYF
NA | 13 | TRBJ2-2 | TRBV7-2 | CASSLFNTGELFF
NA | 14 | TRBJ1-2 | TRBV5-6 | CASSLSTDFYGYTF
NA | 19 | TRBJ2-3 | TRBV7-9 | CASSLNLREVFWITDTQYF
NA | 13 | TRBJ1-6 | TRBV28 | CASSPTQNSPLHF
NA | 13 | TRBJ2-1 | TRBV5-4 | CASSLVADNEQFF
NA | 15 | TRBJ1-6 | TRBV12-5 | CASAPSRGWGSPLHF
NA | 12 | TRBJ1-2 | TRBV6-1 | CASTSRGEGYTF
NA | 12 | TRBJ2-2 | TRBV29-1 | CSVESHTGELFF
NA | 12 | TRBJ1-1 | TRBV7-9 | CASSFPYTEAFF
NA | 16 | TRBJ1-3 | TRBV11-1 | CASSLGADSSGNTIYF
NA | 16 | TRBJ1-1 | TRBV18 | CASSPKVAASGTEAFF
NA | 15 | TRBJ2-7 | TRBV28 | CASSLVSGSGYEQYF
NA | 13 | TRBJ2-1 | TRBV6-1 | CASSEADGGAQFF
once | 14 | TRBJ2-2 | TRBV11-2 | CASRQREGPGELFF
NA | 14 | TRBJ1-5 | TRBV5-1 | CASSLDGVQGPQHF
NA | 17 | TRBJ1-2 | TRBV7-2 | CASSLTGTGGAMDGYTF
NA | 15 | TRBJ2-7 | TRBV4-1 | CASSRLGLAGAEQYF
NA | 14 | TRBJ1-1 | TRBV10-3 | CAISESDRNTEAFF
NA | 17 | TRBJ1-2 | TRBV6-1 | CASSGDYQGGLIYGYTF
NA | 11 | TRBJ2-7 | TRBV14 | CASSQDNEQYF
NA | 13 | TRBJ2-7 | TRBV28 | CASRTSGGREQYF
NA | 14 | TRBJ2-1 | TRBV5-4 | CASSAGQGVDEQFF
NA | 12 | TRBJ2-1 | TRBV7-6 | CASSYAGGEQFF
NA | 16 | TRBJ1-2 | TRBV19 | CASSNLGTGPNYGYTF
NA | 14 | TRBJ1-2 | TRBV18 | CASSPGGQNYGYTF
NA | 16 | TRBJ1-1 | TRBV9 | CASSVVGGGKNTEAFF
NA | 17 | TRBJ2-7 | TRBV14 | CASSQDRGGSIAYEQYF
NA | 13 | TRBJ2-1 | TRBV19 | CASSIIGTGEQFF
NA | 13 | TRBJ1-4 | TRBV4-1 | CASSQALAEKLFF
NA | 13 | TRBJ1-1 | TRBV5-5 | CASSLGGNTEAFF
NA | 15 | TRBJ1-1 | TRBV19 | CASSFSGGGNTEAFF
NA | 15 | TRBJ2-2 | TRBV6-5 | CASRGGKGRTGELFF
NA | 13 | TRBJ1-2 | TRBV15 | CATSRVSGVGYTF
NA | 19 | TRBJ1-6 | TRBV5-1 | CASSSTVGTGTSYNSPLHF
NA | 16 | TRBJ2-1 | TRBV9 | CASSVGQSGSYNEQFF
NA | 14 | TRBJ1-2 | TRBV19 | CASSIKQGRGGYTF
once | 14 | TRBJ2-7 | TRBV11-2 | CASSNTGDHYEQYF
once | 12 | TRBJ2-1 | TRBV6-1 | CASSLLTLEQFF
NA | 17 | TRBJ2-5 | TRBV7-2 | CASSLDGWEGLQETQYF
NA | 16 | TRBJ1-5 | TRBV7-8 | CASSLGRRPSNQPQHF
NA | 13 | TRBJ2-7 | TRBV5-6 | CASSGTGGYEQYF
NA | 15 | TRBJ2-5 | TRBV30 | CAWSGTGDRGETQYF
NA | 13 | TRBJ2-1 | TRBV11-3 | CASKKQGDNEQFF
NA | 14 | TRBJ2-7 | TRBV5-1 | CASSMGQGKDEQYF
NA | 17 | TRBJ2-5 | TRBV7-9 | CASSSTGSGAGRETQYF
NA | 13 | TRBJ1-3 | TRBV19 | CASSQGAGNTIYF
once | 15 | TRBJ2-1 | TRBV5-6 | CASSLQGVVINEQFF
NA | 12 | TRBJ1-2 | TRBV28 | CAAYRVNYGYTF
NA | 15 | TRBJ2-2 | TRBV7-3 | CASSLTFGLAGELFF
NA | 15 | TRBJ1-1 | TRBV5-4 | CASSLAGTGKTEAFF